Presented here are 4 T cell receptor beta chains from one specimen sequenced in a study of shared T cell receptors in the human thymus (dated by TCRdb to the early 2020s). The library relied on the immunoSEQ multiplex PCR assay. TCRdb took over this immuneACCESS table, retaining in-frame rearrangements with V and J assigned. Such tables are incomplete; in checked studies, under half of the missing clones stem from an unresolved V gene, and the remainder is unexplained. The sample yields under 850,000 clones; roughly 90% were counted once. Of the sample, about 0.01% is held by the ten largest clones. This same sample was also taken into another study, of human thymus T cells.

The sequencing sample was made of thymocytes. Receptors were obtained from a boy under two years old with a congenital heart defect. Donor details come from another sample of the same person, matched by shared clones.

The V and J genes are TRBV2 and TRBJ1-4; a weak D match, TRBD1 (5 bases). CDR1 and CDR2 from the germline V gene are SNHLY and FYNNEI. V was pared by 8 bases and J by 8 bases, with 9 bases between. The CDR3 contains 11 residues. For the CDR3, the DNA is TGTGCCAGCCAGGGTGAGGAAAAACTGTTTTTT. Its translation: CASQGEEKLFF.

The V and J genes are TRBV7-2 and TRBJ2-7, with 9 bases matching TRBD2. V gave up 2 bases and J gave up 2 bases; unmatched junction bases: 7. Germline CDR1 is SGHTA and CDR2 is FQGNSA. This CDR3 is built from 16 residues. The CDR3 is CASSLSWREGPYEQYF. CDR3 bases: TGTGCCAGCAGCTTAAGCTGGCGGGAGGGTCCCTACGAGCAGTACTTC. Filled out from reference TRBV7-2 and TRBJ2-7, the complete variable domain reads GAGVSQSPSNKVTEKGKDVELRCDPISGHTALYWYRQSLGQGLEFLIYFQGNSAPDKSGLPSDRFSAERTGGSVSTLTIQRTQQEDSAVYLCASSLSWREGPYEQYFGPGTRLTVT.

The chain uses TRBV5-1 and TRBJ2-2, with 8 bases identical to TRBD2. The ends lost 5 bases at V and 6 bases at J; junction bases unmatched: 12. Germline V gene lookup returns CDR1 SGHRS and CDR2 YFSETQ. The CDR3 covers 16 residues. DNA for the CDR3: TGCGCCAGCAGGGACGGACTAGCCCGGAGGCCCGGGGAGCTGTTTTTT. Translating gives CASRDGLARRPGELFF.

The rearrangement links TRBV4-3 to TRBJ2-1; tentatively, D is TRBD2 (6 bases). There are 20 residues in the CDR3. Per germline, CDR1 LGHNA and CDR2 YSLEER. Trimming stripped 2 bases from V and 2 bases from J, with 25 bases between. Here the CDR3 reads CASSQRMDYRVPRTYNEQFF. The CDR3 nucleotides are TGCGCCAGCAGCCAACGTATGGACTATCGAGTGCCCCGCACCTACAATGAGCAGTTCTTC.